The 10 T cell receptor beta chains listed next were all sequenced from one sample in a study of OX40 agonist ivuxolimab in advanced cancers. The library was prepared using the immunoSEQ multiplex PCR assay. The source is immuneACCESS, and TCRdb retained only in-frame sequences with V and J called. Part of the clones is not carried over; for the studies checked, unresolved V genes explain less than half of this, and the remainder is unexplained. This sample has around 80,000 clones in its table, and roughly 90% of those were observed once. In total, the top ten clones hold about 9.4% of the sample. Here the sequenced sample was CD4+ or CD8+ T cells sorted from blood, taken in a trial of the OX40 agonist ivuxolimab. The receptors stem from an adult with an advanced solid tumor such as melanoma, head and neck, liver or kidney cancer.

A note on this clone: At one end, the junction sequence differs from germline, possibly due to a read error. This chain links TRBV30 with TRBJ1-2; a weak D match, TRBD1 (5 bases). The germline gives CDR1 GTSNPN, CDR2 SVGIG (reference sequence). There are 13 residues in the CDR3. The CDR3 reads CAWRSRDSGLFFF. The CDR3 coding sequence is TGTGCCTGGAGATCTCGAGACAGCGGTCTCTTCTTCTTC.

The chain employs TRBV28 and TRBJ2-7; D gene uncertain. There are 14 residues in the CDR3. Between the trimmed V and J ends, which lost 3 bases and 5 bases, there was a span of 14 bases. Germline V gene lookup returns CDR1 MDHEN and CDR2 SYDVKM. DNA for the CDR3: TGTGCCAGCAGTTTCCTACCGGGTAAGGACGAGCAGTACTTC. This gives the protein CASSFLPGKDEQYF.

V gene TRBV29-1 combines with J gene TRBJ1-2, with 11 nucleotides matching TRBD1. The CDR3 has 15 residues. After removal of 2 bases from V and 7 bases from J, the junction contained 9 bases not matched to a gene. Germline CDR1 is SQVTM and CDR2 is ANQGSEA. CDR3 sequence reads: CSVEMDRGHGFGYTF. DNA for the CDR3: TGCAGCGTTGAAATGGACAGGGGGCACGGTTTTGGCTACACCTTC.

The J gene is TRBJ1-2, the V gene TRBV9; D is undetermined. CDR3 length: 14 residues. Deletions cut 0 bases from V and 2 bases from J, with 8 bases between. Germline CDR1 SGDLS, CDR2 YYNGEE. In nucleotides, the CDR3 is TGTGCCAGCAGCGTAGGGGTAACCAACTATGGCTACACCTTC. The encoded protein is CASSVGVTNYGYTF.

This clone was recorded once. The chain uses TRBV9 and TRBJ2-7; D is undetermined. V was cut by 0 bases and J by 0 bases, with 13 bases left in between. This CDR3 is built from 16 residues. CDR1 and CDR2 (germline): SGDLS, YYNGEE. The CDR3 DNA follows: TGTGCCAGCAGCGTAGGTGGGCAGCCAGGCTCCTACGAGCAGTACTTC. Translating it yields CASSVGGQPGSYEQYF.

The V gene is TRBV11-2, the J gene TRBJ2-7; 10 bases fit TRBD1. V lost 5 bases to trimming and J lost 4 bases; unmatched junction nucleotides: 5. The CDR3 covers 14 residues. Germline CDR1 and CDR2: SGHAT and FQNNGV. CDR3 amino acids: CASSHGQGGYEQYF. Written as DNA, the CDR3 is TGTGCCAGCAGCCACGGACAGGGGGGTTACGAGCAGTACTTC.

This rearrangement joins TRBV27 to TRBJ2-7; the D gene could be TRBD1 or TRBD2 (6 bases each). Trimming cost V 5 bases and J 6 bases, with 17 bases left between them. The CDR3 loop spans 14 amino acids. The germline V gene encodes CDR1 MNHEY and CDR2 SMNVEV (reference sequence). CDR3: CASSRYREVVEQYF. CDR3 bases: TGTGCCAGCAGTAGATACAGGGAGGTGGTCGAGCAGTACTTC.

Details on this clone: The same CDR3 can be traced to other DNA sequences in this sample. The chain links TRBV25-1 to TRBJ1-5; tentatively, D is TRBD1 (5 bases). CDR3 length equals 12 residues. V was clipped by 1 base and J by 7 bases, with 5 bases between them. From germline, CDR1 is MGHDK and CDR2 SYGVNS. Here the CDR3 DNA reads TGTGCCAGCAGTGAATGGGGGCAGCCCCAGCATTTT. This sequence encodes CASSEWGQPQHF.

The DNA for the CDR3 is TGTGCCAGCAGCTTTCAGGCAGGGACTTACGAGCAGTACTTC. This gives the protein CASSFQAGTYEQYF. The chain couples TRBV5-8 to TRBJ2-7; TRBD2 is a possible D gene (6 bases). The V gene's germline CDR1 is SGHTS and CDR2 YDEGEE. V dropped 2 bases and J dropped 4 bases, with 13 bases sitting between them. CDR3 size: 14 residues.

This chain joins TRBV9 and TRBJ1-5; D is perhaps TRBD1 (5 bases). Trimming removed 5 bases at V and 2 bases at J, with 14 bases between. The germline gives CDR1 SGDLS, CDR2 YYNGEE. The CDR3 loop spans 15 amino acids. The CDR3 protein is CASSEGQARNQPQHF. The DNA for the CDR3 is TGTGCCAGCAGTGAGGGGCAGGCACGCAATCAGCCCCAGCATTTT.